The 21 T cell receptor beta chains reported below all come from one sample, sequenced in a study of blood T cell repertoires in COVID-19. This table comes from immunoSEQ multiplex PCR, and its TCRdb copy is limited to in-frame clones, with some not included. This table holds 300,000 to 350,000 clones, approximately 90% found once. Sequences were obtained from peripheral blood. Source of these receptors: a young woman with COVID-19, enrolled during active disease.

Remarks on this clone: Relative to the germline gene, one junction end is altered; a read error may explain this. The V call is TRBV28, the J call TRBJ2-4, with 7 nucleotides matching TRBD1. CDR1 MDHEN and CDR2 SYDVKM come from the germline V gene. The CDR3 totals 12 residues. The CDR3 spells CASSLGFGTVSF. CDR3 DNA sequence: TGTGCCAGCAGTTTGGGGTTCGGGACAGTGAGCTTC.

This chain uses TRBV28 with TRBJ2-7; TRBD2 is a possible D gene (5 bases). V lost 11 bases to trimming and J lost 5 bases, with 19 bases between them. Germline CDR1 is MDHEN and CDR2 is SYDVKM. The CDR3 is made up of 13 amino acids. CDR3 sequence reads: CAGAPGGMNEQYF. CDR3 nucleotides: TGTGCCGGAGCGCCAGGAGGTATGAACGAGCAGTACTTC.

This chain joins TRBV6-5 and TRBJ2-2; D is possibly TRBD2 (5 bases). The CDR3 has 15 residues. Germline CDR1 MNHEY, CDR2 SVGAGI. Trimming stripped 0 bases from V and 6 bases from J, with 11 bases between. In nucleotides, the CDR3 is TGTGCCAGCAGTTACTCCACTAGGAATGCCGGGGAGCTGTTTTTT. This translates into CASSYSTRNAGELFF.

This clone turned up a few times. The V and J genes are TRBV3-1 (or the pseudogene TRBV3-2) and TRBJ1-6; no clear D gene. CDR3 length: 15 amino acids. The germline V gene has CDR1 LGHDT and CDR2 YNNKEL (reference sequence). Trimming shortened V by 4 bases and J by 10 bases, and 17 bases separated the two germline ends. CDR3 amino acids: CASSPRSGWVSPLHF. CDR3 bases: TGTGCCAGCAGCCCCCGTTCAGGATGGGTGTCACCCCTCCACTTT.

The chain links TRBV5-5 to TRBJ2-7; D gene unclear. This CDR3 comprises 14 residues. V lost 1 base and J lost 1, with 9 bases in between. Per germline, CDR1 SGHKS and CDR2 YYEKEE (reference sequence). The CDR3 DNA sequence: TGTGCCAGCAGCTTGCGCAGGATTTCCTACGAGCAGTACTTC. Its protein product is CASSLRRISYEQYF. Supplemented by reference TRBV5-5 and TRBJ2-7, the full variable domain reads DAGVTQSPTHLIKTRGQQVTLRCSPISGHKSVSWYQQVLGQGPQFIFQYYEKEERGRGNFPDRFSARQFPNYSSELNVNALLLGDSALYLCASSLRRISYEQYFGPGTRLTVT.

The CDR3 is CASSAHITSDSPLHF. CDR3 DNA: TGTGCCAGCAGCGCCCACATTACTAGTGATTCACCCCTCCACTTT. V and J are TRBV7-2 and TRBJ1-6, with unresolved D. V lost 5 bases to trimming and J lost 8 bases, with 16 bases between them. This CDR3 region has 15 residues. Germline V lookup: CDR1 SGHTA, CDR2 FQGNSA.

Of note for this clone: An end of the junction differs from the germline gene, which may be a read error. V gene TRBV5-3 combines with J gene TRBJ1-4, with 9 bases identical to TRBD1. TRBV5-3 is reported as an ORF; its role is uncertain. The CDR3 runs 11 residues. The CDR3 protein is CARSTWDRVSF. In DNA form, the CDR3 reads TGTGCCAGAAGCACTTGGGACAGGGTAAGTTTT.

This sequence joins TRBV5-6 and TRBJ2-1, with D uncertain. The CDR3 length is 12 residues. Germline loops: CDR1 SGHDT, CDR2 YYEEEE. V lost 0 bases to trimming and J lost 6 bases, with 4 bases between them. The CDR3 nucleotides are TGTGCCAGCAGCTTGGCTATCAATGAGCAGTTCTTC. It codes for CASSLAINEQFF.

CDR3 bases: TGTGCCTGGAGTGTCGGACTGCAGAACACTGAAGCTTTCTTT. Translating it yields CAWSVGLQNTEAFF. The rearrangement uses TRBV30 and TRBJ1-1; the D is unclear. V gave up 0 bases and J gave up 1 base, with 9 bases separating them. The CDR3 length is 14 residues. From germline, CDR1 is GTSNPN and CDR2 SVGIG (reference sequence).

V is TRBV24-1 and J is TRBJ2-3, with 11 bases fitting TRBD2. Germline lookup yields CDR1 KGHDR and CDR2 SFDVKD. V lost 4 bases, J lost 1 base, and 6 bases stayed unmatched. The CDR3 contains 17 residues. CDR3 bases: TGTGCCACCAGTGAGCAAACTAGCGGGAGACGCACAGATACGCAGTATTTT. Its protein is CATSEQTSGRRTDTQYF.

The genes are TRBV9 and TRBJ2-5, with a tentative D call TRBD1 (6 bases). The CDR3 is 13 amino acids. Per germline, CDR1 SGDLS and CDR2 YYNGEE. Between the trimmed V and J ends, which lost 3 bases and 3 bases, there was a span of 9 bases. As DNA, the CDR3 is TGTGCCAGCAGCGCCGGACAGAAAGAGACCCAGTACTTC. It yields the protein CASSAGQKETQYF.

V is TRBV6-6 and J is TRBJ2-4; 7 bases fit TRBD1. The CDR3 has 16 residues. V was clipped by 5 bases and J by 1 base; unmatched bases: 8. From germline, CDR1 is MNHNY and CDR2 SVGAGI (reference sequence). As DNA, the CDR3 is TGTGCCAGCAGTGGACCACAGGGGTTGGCCAAAAACATTCAGTACTTC. Its translation: CASSGPQGLAKNIQYF.

The chain recombines TRBV12-2 with TRBJ2-6; TRBD2 is the table's D call and was not checked against the DNA. TRBV12-2 is a recognized pseudogene. This CDR3 is 19 amino acids long. The CDR3 is CASRLGRGWPCSGANVLTF. In DNA form, the CDR3 reads TGTGCAAGTCGCTTAGGTCGGGGGTGGCCCTGCTCTGGGGCCAACGTCCTGACTTTC.

The V call is TRBV10-2, the J call TRBJ2-7; D possibly corresponds to TRBD2 (6 bases). CDR3 length: 14 residues. Germline values: CDR1 WSHSY, CDR2 SAAADI. Trimming pared 0 bases from V and 2 bases from J, leaving 8 bases between. The CDR3 loop reads CASSESGLPYEQYF. The CDR3 DNA reads as TGCGCCAGCAGTGAGTCGGGACTCCCCTACGAGCAGTACTTC.

The chain couples TRBV3-1 (or the pseudogene TRBV3-2) to TRBJ2-7; tentatively, D is TRBD1 (6 bases). The CDR3 covers 13 residues. Trimming stripped 5 bases from V and 6 bases from J, with 14 bases between. CDR1 LGHDT and CDR2 YNNKEL come from the germline V gene (reference sequence). The CDR3 is CASSAIPRGEQYF. Here the CDR3 DNA reads TGTGCCAGCAGCGCTATCCCCAGGGGCGAGCAGTACTTC.

The rearrangement uses TRBV7-3 and TRBJ1-1; D not resolved. Trimming took 5 bases from V and 6 from J, leaving 16 bases between them. CDR1 is SGHTA, CDR2 FQGTGA, per germline. The CDR3 length is 14 residues. The CDR3 sequence: CASSGNREASEAFF. The CDR3 DNA sequence: TGTGCCAGCAGCGGGAACCGGGAAGCCTCTGAAGCTTTCTTT.

About this clone itself: The sample contains more than one DNA sequence encoding this CDR3. This chain uses TRBV5-4 with TRBJ2-1; 10 positions match TRBD2. With 0 bases clipped from V and 3 bases from J, the junction kept 0 bases outside the gene matches. From germline, CDR1 is SGHNT and CDR2 YYREEE (reference sequence). The CDR3 runs to 15 residues. The CDR3: CASSLVAGGYNEQFF. CDR3 sequence (DNA): TGTGCCAGCAGCTTGGTAGCGGGAGGCTACAATGAGCAGTTCTTC.

This sequence joins TRBV6-2 or TRBV6-3 and TRBJ1-4, with 10 bases fitting TRBD1. V lost 2 bases and J lost 8; bases outside the gene matches: 8. CDR1 and CDR2 from the germline V gene are MNHEY and SVGEGT. The CDR3 spans 16 residues. For the CDR3, the DNA is TGTGCCAGCAGTTACGGGCCCGACAGGGGGCGAGAAAAACTGTTTTTT. Translated, it gives CASSYGPDRGREKLFF.

The chain carries TRBV9 and TRBJ2-2; 11 nucleotides line up with TRBD2. V was clipped by 3 bases and J by 0 bases; unmatched bases: 10. Germline CDR1 is SGDLS and CDR2 is YYNGEE. The CDR3 spans 19 residues. This CDR3 is CASSAPPSGRLPNTGELFF. The DNA for the CDR3 is TGTGCCAGCAGCGCCCCGCCTAGCGGGAGGCTCCCGAACACCGGGGAGCTGTTTTTT.

This chain joins TRBV6-4 and TRBJ2-2, with TRBD1 identical over 9 bases. The V and J ends lost 0 bases and 4 bases, in that order; junction bases with no gene match: 0. Germline CDR1 and CDR2: MRHNA and SNTAGT. The CDR3 contains 15 residues. CDR3 amino acids: CASSDSTGGTGELFF. The DNA for the CDR3 is TGTGCCAGCAGTGACTCGACAGGGGGCACCGGGGAGCTGTTTTTT.

This clone was picked up one time. The rearrangement links TRBV6-4 to TRBJ2-3; 8 nucleotides line up with TRBD2. The CDR3 length is 15 residues. Germline values: CDR1 MRHNA, CDR2 SNTAGT. J lost 0 bases, V lost 5 bases, and 4 bases had no gene match. DNA for the CDR3: TGTGCCAGCAGTCCCACTAGCGGTAGCACAGATACGCAGTATTTT. Its protein product is CASSPTSGSTDTQYF.